A selection of T cell receptor beta chains follows, all from one sample in a study of metastatic and nonmetastatic thyroid tumors. TCRdb reprocessed the PCR reads using MiXCR. The sample has about 11,000 clones, 25% to 30% seen once; the top ten hold less than 20%. Source material: tumor tissue. These receptors were taken from a female donor with papillary thyroid cancer or a benign thyroid nodule (not recorded which). Some clones in this sample may be carry-over from other donors' samples. The CDR3 runs from the conserved cysteine through the conserved F or W. The D gene is left open where the match is weak. A clone size is listed for some rows: how often the clone was seen (once, few, many), or a class if it is expanded.

D: .
V: TRBV11-3
size: few
J: TRBJ2-1
DNA: TGTGCCAGCAGCTTAGTTCCAGACGAGCAGTTCTTC
CDR3: CASSLVPDEQFF

D: .
V: TRBV20-1
size: .
J: TRBJ2-7
DNA: TGCAGTGCCCCGGGGGCAGGCGGATTCTTCTACGAGCAGTACTTC
CDR3: CSAPGAGGFFYEQYF

D: .
V: TRBV4-3
size: many
J: TRBJ1-2
DNA: TGCGCCAGCAGCCAAGCGGGGACACGAGAAATTAACTATGGCTACACCTTC
CDR3: CASSQAGTREINYGYTF

D: .
V: TRBV20-1
size: once
J: TRBJ2-5
DNA: TGCAGTTCAACTAGCAAAGGGAGGAAAGAGACCCAGTACTTC
CDR3: CSSTSKGRKETQYF

D: .
V: TRBV7-2
size: .
J: TRBJ2-3
DNA: TGTGCCAGCAGCACCCGGGAAAGCACAGATACGCAGTATTTT
CDR3: CASSTRESTDTQYF

D: TRBD1
V: TRBV7-9
size: .
J: TRBJ2-3
DNA: TGTGCCAGCAGCTTTGGGACAGGGGCAGATACGCAGTATTTT
CDR3: CASSFGTGADTQYF

D: .
V: TRBV11-2
size: few
J: TRBJ2-7
DNA: TGTGCCAGCACCCTCCCCCCATGGCGGGGCAGCTCCTACGAGCAGTACTTC
CDR3: CASTLPPWRGSSYEQYF

D: .
V: TRBV6-6
size: medium-sized
J: TRBJ1-3
DNA: TGTGCCAGCAGTTACTCGACAGGATCCGGAAACACCATATATTTT
CDR3: CASSYSTGSGNTIYF

D: .
V: TRBV12-3/TRBV12-4
size: many
J: TRBJ1-6
DNA: TGTGCCAGCACCCGTTCAGAGTACAATTCACCCCTCCACTTT
CDR3: CASTRSEYNSPLHF

D: TRBD1
V: TRBV28
size: medium-sized
J: TRBJ1-5
DNA: TGTGCCAGCAGTCCCTGGACAGGGAATCAGCCCCAGCATTTT
CDR3: CASSPWTGNQPQHF

D: .
V: TRBV7-2
size: medium-sized
J: TRBJ1-3
DNA: TGTGCCAGCAGCTTACTCTCGGGGGGCTCTGGAAACACCATATATTTT
CDR3: CASSLLSGGSGNTIYF

D: .
V: TRBV7-6
size: once
J: TRBJ1-6
DNA: TGTGCCAGCAGCCCCGTGACCCCCTATAATTCACCCCTCCACTTT
CDR3: CASSPVTPYNSPLHF

D: .
V: TRBV3-1
size: .
J: TRBJ1-2
DNA: TGTGCCAGCAGCCAAGACAGGGTCTATGGCTACACCTTC
CDR3: CASSQDRVYGYTF

D: TRBD1
V: TRBV20-1
size: medium-sized
J: TRBJ1-2
DNA: TGCAGTGCTAGAGGGGACAGGGCTAACTATGGCTACACCTTC
CDR3: CSARGDRANYGYTF

D: TRBD2
V: TRBV5-1
size: .
J: TRBJ2-2
DNA: TGCGCCAGCAGCTTGGCCGGCGGGGGCACCGGGGAGCTGTTTTTT
CDR3: CASSLAGGGTGELFF

D: TRBD2
V: TRBV7-3
size: .
J: TRBJ2-1
DNA: TGTGCCAGCAGCTTCACTTCGCCAGGGACTAGCGGATACAATGAGCAGTTCTTC
CDR3: CASSFTSPGTSGYNEQFF

D: TRBD1
V: TRBV19
size: medium-sized
J: TRBJ2-1
DNA: TGTGCCAGTAGTATTGGAGGGGACGGGACAGGGGGCAATGAGCAGTTCTTC
CDR3: CASSIGGDGTGGNEQFF

D: TRBD1
V: TRBV20-1
size: .
J: TRBJ2-7
DNA: TGCAGTGCTAGACACCGGGACAGGGTATTGTACGAGCAGTACTTC
CDR3: CSARHRDRVLYEQYF

D: TRBD1
V: TRBV30
size: medium-sized
J: TRBJ2-7
DNA: TGTGCCTGGCGACAGGGGGGACCTACGAGGCAGTACTTC
CDR3: CAWRQGGPTRQYF

D: TRBD2
V: TRBV20-1
size: .
J: TRBJ2-1
DNA: TGCAGTGCTAGAGATTTTAAGGGACTAGCACTCGTAAATGAGCAGTTCTTC
CDR3: CSARDFKGLALVNEQFF

D: .
V: TRBV2
size: medium-sized
J: TRBJ2-7
DNA: TGTGCCAGCAGTGAGAAGACCTACGAGCAGTACTTC
CDR3: CASSEKTYEQYF

D: TRBD1
V: TRBV12-3/TRBV12-4
size: medium-sized
J: TRBJ1-2
DNA: TGTGCCAGCAGGTTGGACAGGGCGGGGGGCTACACCTTC
CDR3: CASRLDRAGGYTF

D: .
V: TRBV4-1
size: .
J: TRBJ2-7
DNA: TGCGCCAGCAGCCAAGAACGGGGGCCGTCCTACGAGCAGTACTTC
CDR3: CASSQERGPSYEQYF

D: .
V: TRBV3-1
size: many
J: TRBJ1-4
DNA: TGTGCCAGCAGAAGGTCTGGCAGGGAGGTAGTTGATGAAAAACTGTTTTTT
CDR3: CASRRSGREVVDEKLFF

D: TRBD1
V: TRBV7-8
size: .
J: TRBJ2-5
DNA: TGTGCCAGTTCGACAGGGGAAGAGACCCAGTACTTC
CDR3: CASSTGEETQYF

D: TRBD1
V: TRBV3-1
size: once
J: TRBJ1-1
DNA: TGTGCCAGCAGCCGGGACAGGATTCGGGGTGAAGCTTTCTTT
CDR3: CASSRDRIRGEAFF

D: .
V: TRBV6-1
size: .
J: TRBJ2-7
DNA: TGTGCCAGCAGTGAGCGGCTAGCGGGACAGGGGTACGAGCAGTACTTC
CDR3: CASSERLAGQGYEQYF

D: .
V: TRBV5-1
size: many
J: TRBJ2-7
DNA: TGCGCCAGCAGCTTAAGGGTTTTCTACGAGCAGTACTTC
CDR3: CASSLRVFYEQYF

D: TRBD2
V: TRBV20-1
size: .
J: TRBJ2-2
DNA: TGCAGTGCTAGAGATGGGACTAGCGGGGACACCGGGGAGCTGTTTTTT
CDR3: CSARDGTSGDTGELFF

D: TRBD1
V: TRBV7-2
size: .
J: TRBJ1-3
DNA: TGTGCCAGCAGCCGGGACAGCTCTGGAAACACCATATATTTT
CDR3: CASSRDSSGNTIYF

D: TRBD1
V: TRBV5-1
size: large
J: TRBJ1-1
DNA: TGCGCCAGCAGCTTGGGGTGGGGGACAGGGGTTTACGCTGAAGCTTTCTTT
CDR3: CASSLGWGTGVYAEAFF

D: TRBD1
V: TRBV6-1
size: few
J: TRBJ1-1
DNA: TGTGCCAGCAGCCTGGGACAGCTGAACACCGAAGCTTTCTTT
CDR3: CASSLGQLNTEAFF

D: .
V: TRBV11-3
size: large
J: TRBJ1-2
DNA: TGTGCCAGCAGCTTAGTAGGCCGGGGAATATACAACTATGGCTACACCTTC
CDR3: CASSLVGRGIYNYGYTF

D: .
V: TRBV28
size: few
J: TRBJ2-7
DNA: TGTGCCAGCAGTTTCTTCCCCTACGAGCAGTACTTC
CDR3: CASSFFPYEQYF

D: .
V: TRBV4-1
size: medium-sized
J: TRBJ1-4
DNA: TGCGCCAGCAGCCAAGATTGGATTGGCGCAACTAATGAAAAACTGTTTTTT
CDR3: CASSQDWIGATNEKLFF

D: .
V: TRBV20-1
size: medium-sized
J: TRBJ2-1
DNA: TGCAGTGCTAGCCTTCACAATGAGCAGTTCTTC
CDR3: CSASLHNEQFF

D: .
V: TRBV12-3/TRBV12-4
size: .
J: TRBJ2-7
DNA: TGTGCCAGCAGTTCCGGGAGGCAGTACTTC
CDR3: CASSSGRQYF

D: TRBD2
V: TRBV7-9
size: medium-sized
J: TRBJ2-1
DNA: TGTGCCAGCAGCGCTAGACTAGCGGCAATATACAATGAGCAGTTCTTC
CDR3: CASSARLAAIYNEQFF

D: .
V: TRBV12-3/TRBV12-4
size: few
J: TRBJ2-7
DNA: TGTGCCAGCAGTCCGTATTCAGGGGGGGACGAGCAGTACTTC
CDR3: CASSPYSGGDEQYF

D: .
V: TRBV7-9
size: few
J: TRBJ2-1
DNA: TGTGCCAGCAGCCGCGGGGACAATGAGCAGTTCTTC
CDR3: CASSRGDNEQFF

D: .
V: TRBV11-3
size: medium-sized
J: TRBJ1-1
DNA: TGTGCCAGCAGCTTAGAGAGGAACACTGAAGCTTTCTTT
CDR3: CASSLERNTEAFF

D: TRBD1
V: TRBV29-1
size: medium-sized
J: TRBJ1-2
DNA: TGCAGCACCCTCCGGGGGGACAGGGGAATGAGTAACTATGGCTACACCTTC
CDR3: CSTLRGDRGMSNYGYTF

D: .
V: TRBV2
size: many
J: TRBJ1-5
DNA: TGTGCCAGCAGTTTCCCCGGAGGCAGTGGCAATCAGCCCCAGCATTTT
CDR3: CASSFPGGSGNQPQHF

D: .
V: TRBV28
size: few
J: TRBJ2-7
DNA: TGTGCCAGCAGTCCTTGGGCAGGGGCCGCCGAGCAGTACTTC
CDR3: CASSPWAGAAEQYF

D: .
V: TRBV12-3/TRBV12-4
size: .
J: TRBJ2-3
DNA: TGTGCCAGCAGGAGCGGCTTCACAGATACGCAGTATTTT
CDR3: CASRSGFTDTQYF

D: .
V: TRBV30
size: .
J: TRBJ1-2
DNA: TGTGCCTGGACTTGTGGCTACACCTTC
CDR3: CAWTCGYTF

D: TRBD1
V: TRBV20-1
size: .
J: TRBJ1-5
DNA: TGCAGTGCGGACCGGACAGGGGAGCAGCCCCAGCATTTT
CDR3: CSADRTGEQPQHF

D: TRBD1
V: TRBV3-1
size: once
J: TRBJ1-2
DNA: TGTGCCAGCAGACCGACAGGGATCTATGGCTACACCTTC
CDR3: CASRPTGIYGYTF

D: .
V: TRBV18
size: .
J: TRBJ2-5
DNA: TGTGCCAGCTCACCGGGGGAGACCCAGTACTTC
CDR3: CASSPGETQYF

D: .
V: TRBV7-8
size: medium-sized
J: TRBJ2-7
DNA: TGTGCCAGCAGCTTATCCGTGGGGCCGAACGAGCAGTACTTC
CDR3: CASSLSVGPNEQYF

D: TRBD2
V: TRBV30
size: medium-sized
J: TRBJ2-2
DNA: TGTGCCCGAAATCAGCGGGGGACCGGGGAGCTGTTTTTT
CDR3: CARNQRGTGELFF

D: .
V: TRBV7-2
size: many
J: TRBJ2-2
DNA: TGTGCCAGCAGCCGCCCGGACCGGAGGGGCGGGGAGCTGTTTTTT
CDR3: CASSRPDRRGGELFF

D: .
V: TRBV3-1
size: .
J: TRBJ1-2
DNA: TGTGCCAGCAGCCAAGATTACACCTTC
CDR3: CASSQDYTF

D: .
V: TRBV6-4
size: medium-sized
J: TRBJ1-5
DNA: TGTGCCAGCAAGGTACCCGGAGCCAATCAGCCCCAGCATTTT
CDR3: CASKVPGANQPQHF

D: TRBD1
V: TRBV5-4
size: .
J: TRBJ1-2
DNA: TGTGCCAGCAGATATAGGGACAGGGGCTATGGCTACACCTTC
CDR3: CASRYRDRGYGYTF

D: TRBD2
V: TRBV20-1
size: .
J: TRBJ2-1
DNA: TGCAGTGCTAGAGATCCCGGGAGGGCCGTCTCCTACAATGAGCAGTTCTTC
CDR3: CSARDPGRAVSYNEQFF

D: .
V: TRBV7-8
size: many
J: TRBJ2-5
DNA: TGTGCCAGCAGCTTATCCAGGGGATACGAAGAGACCCAGTACTTC
CDR3: CASSLSRGYEETQYF